There are a few counts of the clone carrying this TCR beta chain. Its antigen is not identified. Trimming took 4 bases from V and 3 from J; bases not matched to a gene: 12. The CDR3 extends over 17 amino acids. Germline lookup yields CDR1 SGHRS and CDR2 YFSETQ. From the RT-PCR reads, TCRdb called clonotypes with MiXCR, one entry per CDR3 protein. The table lists about 500,000 distinct CDR3 sequences, approximately 17% of them singletons. This entry is derived from a study of response to subunit inactivated influenza vaccine. Study-level findings and limits: The study's authors posited that every seasonal influenza vaccination enlists few new T cells.

Material: CD4+ T cells sorted from PBMCs, obtained less than 25 months after vaccination. The TCR comes from a man aged 50-75 years who received an inactivated influenza vaccine. This chain joins TRBV5-1 and TRBJ2-3; 9 bases match TRBD1. The CDR3 sequence is CASSIQGANSGTDTQYF. CDR3 coding DNA: TGCGCCAGCAGCATACAGGGGGCGAATTCAGGTACAGATACGCAGTATTTT.